This T cell receptor (beta chain) comes out of a study of early stage breast cancer tumors. Study-wide findings and caveats: Commonly generated sequences made up most enriched TCRB sequences shared between patients. Chain pairing and CD4, CD8 or FOXP3 expression were not captured.

To note about this clone: Its target is not known.

Assay: immunoSEQ multiplex PCR; the TCRdb copy retains only in-frame clones and omits some. The sample lists about 51,000 clones, 78% occurring once. There are 16 residues in the CDR3. CDR1 is MGHRA and CDR2 is YSYEKL in the germline V gene. V trimming: 3 bases; J trimming: 7 bases; junction bases outside the gene matches: 12. The sequencing sample was made of blood. This chain joins TRBV4-1 and TRBJ2-1, with 7 bases that match TRBD2. This receptor was taken from a person aged 35-55 years with breast cancer. In nucleotides, the CDR3 is TGCGCCAGCAGCCAGGTGGTGATAGCGGGTTTGAATGAGCAGTTCTTC. It translates to CASSQVVIAGLNEQFF.